The 25 T cell receptor beta chains below come from one sample, sequenced in a study of T cell changes during pregnancy in multiple sclerosis. Clones were sequenced by immunoSEQ multiplex PCR, and TCRdb holds only the in-frame ones, with some missing. Of about 79,000 clones in the sample, under 95% are singletons; the top ten hold 0.45% to 0.6%. Sequenced material: CD4+ T cells from peripheral blood mononuclear cells, taken in the second trimester of pregnancy. The receptor set was obtained from a female donor with multiple sclerosis, enrolled in a pregnancy study.

The chain joins TRBV4-1 to TRBJ1-4; 7 bases align to TRBD1. Germline assignment: CDR1 MGHRA and CDR2 YSYEKL. CDR3 length: 15 amino acids. V lost 5 bases and J lost 3; bases outside the gene matches: 6. The CDR3 sequence: CASSSLQGANEKLFF. CDR3 coding DNA: TGCGCCAGCAGCTCGCTCCAGGGGGCTAATGAAAAACTGTTTTTT.

The chain couples TRBV19 to TRBJ1-4, with 7 bases identical to TRBD1. The CDR3 covers 15 residues. In germline, CDR1 is LNHDA, CDR2 SQIVND (reference sequence). With 9 bases clipped from V and 7 bases from J, the junction kept 14 bases outside the gene matches. The CDR3 is CASTRQGLRGEKLFF. CDR3 nucleotides: TGTGCCAGCACCCGACAGGGTTTGAGGGGTGAAAAACTGTTTTTT.

J is TRBJ2-7 and V is TRBV29-1; tentatively, D is TRBD1 (5 bases). Germline assignment: CDR1 SQVTM and CDR2 ANQGSEA. This CDR3 is 14 amino acids long. V dropped 2 bases and J dropped 5 bases, with 16 bases sitting between them. The CDR3 DNA follows: TGCAGCGTTGAATTGGTGACCAGGGATCACGAGCAGTACTTC. Translating gives CSVELVTRDHEQYF.

The table lists this clone with a few counts. The V and J genes are TRBV4-1 and TRBJ1-6; 8 bases line up with TRBD1. The germline V gene has CDR1 MGHRA and CDR2 YSYEKL. There are 16 residues in the CDR3. The V and J ends lost 0 bases and 7 bases, in that order; junction bases with no gene match: 5. CDR3 protein: CASSQDWTGRNSPLHF. CDR3 DNA sequence: TGCGCCAGCAGCCAAGACTGGACAGGGAGGAATTCACCCCTCCACTTT.

This clone was recorded once. The chain is built from TRBV6-5 and TRBJ1-4; no clear D gene. Trimming pared 6 bases from V and 4 bases from J, leaving 9 bases between. Germline loops: CDR1 MNHEY, CDR2 SVGAGI. The CDR3 sequence is 13 residues long. CDR3 nucleotide sequence: TGTGCCAGCAGAGCGGATCGTAATGAAAAACTGTTTTTT. Translating it yields CASRADRNEKLFF.

This clone was seen just once. This chain uses TRBV27 with TRBJ1-1; possibly TRBD1 for D (5 bases). CDR3 size: 16 residues. Per the germline V gene, CDR1 is MNHEY and CDR2 is SMNVEV (reference sequence). Trimming left V 0 bases short and J 5 bases short, with 16 bases between. CDR3 DNA: TGTGCCAGCAGTTTATCTCGGGGGTCTGGGCATACTGAAGCTTTCTTT. Amino acid sequence: CASSLSRGSGHTEAFF.

J is TRBJ1-4 and V is TRBV5-6; D unresolved. The CDR3 has 16 residues. CDR1 SGHDT and CDR2 YYEEEE come from the germline V gene. The V and J ends lost 1 base and 0 bases respectively, with 10 bases between them. The CDR3 DNA is TGTGCCAGCAGCTTGCCTGGGCAGGCAACTAATGAAAAACTGTTTTTT. Encoded protein: CASSLPGQATNEKLFF.

The gene calls are TRBV5-4 and TRBJ2-1; 7 nucleotides match TRBD2. The ends lost 3 bases at V and 3 bases at J; junction bases unmatched: 15. From germline, CDR1 is SGHNT and CDR2 YYREEE (reference sequence). The CDR3 is made up of 18 amino acids. CDR3 protein: CASSSALGAGLFYNEQFF. CDR3 bases: TGTGCCAGCAGCTCGGCCTTAGGAGCGGGATTGTTCTACAATGAGCAGTTCTTC.

The gene calls are TRBV4-3 and TRBJ1-5; D is undetermined. V was shortened by 3 bases and J by 7 bases, with 10 bases between the two germline ends. The CDR3 has 13 amino acids. CDR1 LGHNA and CDR2 YSLEER come from the germline V gene. CDR3 protein: CASSHELRQPQHF. CDR3 sequence (DNA): TGCGCCAGCAGCCACGAACTGCGACAGCCCCAGCATTTT.

The gene calls are TRBV6-6 and TRBJ1-1, with TRBD1 identical over 7 bases. V lost 7 bases to trimming and J lost 1 base; unmatched junction nucleotides: 6. CDR1 is MNHNY, CDR2 SVGAGI, per germline (reference sequence). The CDR3 contains 14 residues. Here the CDR3 reads CASKRDSRNTEAFF. CDR3 sequence (DNA): TGTGCCAGCAAACGGGACAGCAGGAACACTGAAGCTTTCTTT.

The chain is built from TRBV18 and TRBJ2-2, with 9 bases identical to TRBD1. V lost 1 base and J lost 0; bases outside the gene matches: 3. CDR3 length: 17 residues. Germline CDR1 reads KGHSH; CDR2 reads LQKENI. The DNA of the CDR3 is TGTGCCAGCTCACCACGCAACAGGGGGCCGAACACCGGGGAGCTGTTTTTT. As protein: CASSPRNRGPNTGELFF.

This rearrangement joins TRBV7-3 to TRBJ2-3; the match to TRBD2 covers 16 bases. The J segment lost 6 bases and the V segment lost 3 bases, leaving 6 bases of the junction unmatched. Looked up from germline, CDR1 is SGHTA and CDR2 is FQGTGA. The CDR3 is 17 residues long. CDR3 nucleotides: TGTGCCAGCAGCTTGGGACTAGCGGGGGGGCCCGGTGATACGCAGTATTTT. It translates to CASSLGLAGGPGDTQYF.

This rearrangement joins TRBV19 to TRBJ2-3, with D hard to call. The CDR3 loop spans 12 amino acids. The germline V gene encodes CDR1 LNHDA and CDR2 SQIVND (reference sequence). Trimming took off 4 bases at V and 4 bases at J, with 6 bases between the two ends. CDR3 in amino acids: CASSTIADTQYF. CDR3 nucleotides: TGTGCCAGTAGTACCATTGCAGATACGCAGTATTTT.

This clone was seen more than once but under ten times. The chain links TRBV18 to TRBJ1-2; TRBD1 matches 7 bases. This CDR3 contains 15 residues. Germline CDR1 is KGHSH and CDR2 is LQKENI. The V and J ends lost 3 bases and 0 bases, in that order; junction bases with no gene match: 4. Here the CDR3 reads CASSPAGQPNYGYTF. DNA of the CDR3: TGTGCCAGCTCACCCGCGGGACAGCCTAACTATGGCTACACCTTC.

The rearrangement links TRBV7-9 to TRBJ1-4; the D gene is possibly TRBD1 (5 bases). V lost 5 bases to trimming and J lost 8 bases, with 21 bases between them. The CDR3 contains 16 residues. The germline gives CDR1 SEHNR, CDR2 FQNEAQ (reference sequence). This chain's CDR3 is CASSPTFTRTREKLFF. The CDR3 nucleotides are TGTGCCAGCAGCCCTACCTTCACCCGGACAAGAGAAAAACTGTTTTTT. Full variable domain (missing parts from reference TRBV7-9 and TRBJ1-4): DTGVSQNPRHKITKRGQNVTFRCDPISEHNRLYWYRQTLGQGPEFLTYFQNEAQLEKSRLLSDRFSAERPKGSFSTLEIQRTEQGDSAMYLCASSPTFTRTREKLFFGSGTQLSVL.

J is TRBJ2-7 and V is TRBV6-5; D is perhaps TRBD2 (5 bases). Germline V gives CDR1 MNHEY, CDR2 SVGAGI. V lost 2 bases to trimming and J lost 5 bases, with 10 bases between them. The length of the CDR3 is 13 residues. In DNA, the CDR3 is TGTGCCAGCAGTTACGGGCTAGCCAACGAGCAGTACTTC. As protein: CASSYGLANEQYF.

The rearrangement uses TRBV2 and TRBJ1-1, with no clear D. This CDR3 comprises 12 residues. Germline V gene sequence: CDR1 SNHLY, CDR2 FYNNEI. The V and J ends lost 4 bases and 12 bases respectively, with 15 bases between them. The CDR3 loop reads CASSVRGSDPFF. The CDR3 DNA follows: TGTGCCAGCAGTGTTCGGGGTTCTGATCCTTTCTTT.

This chain connects TRBV7-2 to TRBJ2-5, with 8 bases matching TRBD2. From germline, CDR1 is SGHTA and CDR2 FQGNSA. The CDR3 spans 14 residues. Trimming cost V 4 bases and J 1 base; bases outside gene matches: 2. CDR3 sequence: CASSSGGVQETQYF. CDR3 DNA: TGTGCCAGCAGCTCCGGGGGGGTCCAAGAGACCCAGTACTTC.

V and J are TRBV18 and TRBJ1-1; a weak D match, TRBD1 (6 bases). V was clipped by 5 bases and J by 7 bases, with 14 bases between them. The germline gives CDR1 KGHSH, CDR2 LQKENI. CDR3 size: 13 residues. The CDR3 is CASSTLRQDEAFF. For the CDR3, the DNA is TGTGCCAGCTCAACTCTGCGACAGGATGAAGCTTTCTTT. Full variable domain (outside the CDR3, taken from reference TRBV18 and TRBJ1-1): NAGVMQNPRHLVRRRGQEARLRCSPMKGHSHVYWYRQLPEEGLKFMVYLQKENIIDESGMPKERFSAEFPKEGPSILRIQQVVRGDSAAYFCASSTLRQDEAFFGQGTRLTVV.

This clone has just one count. The rearrangement links TRBV6-1 to TRBJ1-2, with 7 bases identical to TRBD1. J gave up 4 bases and V 7 bases, and 6 bases lay outside the gene matches. This CDR3 has 13 amino acids. CDR1 MNHNS and CDR2 SASEGT come from the germline V gene. CDR3 region: CASTTGQRYGYTF. DNA for the CDR3: TGTGCCAGCACCACGGGACAGCGCTATGGCTACACCTTC.

This chain joins TRBV4-1 and TRBJ2-1; a possible D gene is TRBD2 (5 bases). V gave up 0 bases and J gave up 0 bases, with 15 bases separating them. Germline V gives CDR1 MGHRA, CDR2 YSYEKL. The CDR3 runs to 18 residues. The CDR3 region is CASSQDREAVSSYNEQFF. CDR3 in DNA: TGCGCCAGCAGCCAAGATCGGGAAGCGGTTAGCTCCTACAATGAGCAGTTCTTC.

This chain uses TRBV14 with TRBJ2-2; D perhaps matches TRBD2 (5 bases). CDR1 SGHDN and CDR2 FVKESK come from the germline V gene. The CDR3 is 14 amino acids. Trimming removed 4 bases from V and 6 bases from J, with 12 bases in between. CDR3 in amino acids: CASSPGLGPGELFF. The DNA of the CDR3 is TGTGCCAGCAGCCCGGGATTGGGCCCCGGGGAGCTGTTTTTT.

The chain joins TRBV4-2 to TRBJ2-5; 9 positions match TRBD1. CDR1 is LGHNA and CDR2 is YNFKEQ in the germline V gene. V was pared by 3 bases and J by 4 bases, with 12 bases of the junction left unmatched. This CDR3 comprises 17 residues. The CDR3: CASSQKKGQGVRETQYF. DNA for the CDR3: TGTGCCAGCAGCCAGAAAAAGGGACAGGGAGTCCGAGAGACCCAGTACTTC.

The chain is built from TRBV15 and TRBJ1-5, with unresolved D. Looked up from germline, CDR1 is LNHNV and CDR2 is YYDKDF (reference sequence). Trimming removed 0 bases from V and 4 bases from J, with 13 bases in between. The CDR3 runs to 16 residues. The CDR3, as DNA: TGTGCCACCAGCAGAGATCGAGGCCCCAGAAATCAGCCCCAGCATTTT. Its protein is CATSRDRGPRNQPQHF.

The J gene is TRBJ1-2, the V gene TRBV6-1; 7 bases match TRBD1. Trimming at V came to 4 bases and at J to 8 bases, leaving 7 bases not matched to a gene. Germline V gene sequence: CDR1 MNHNS, CDR2 SASEGT. The CDR3 is made up of 13 amino acids. The CDR3 here is CASSVVGGSGYTF. CDR3 in DNA: TGTGCCAGCAGTGTAGTAGGGGGCTCAGGCTACACCTTC.